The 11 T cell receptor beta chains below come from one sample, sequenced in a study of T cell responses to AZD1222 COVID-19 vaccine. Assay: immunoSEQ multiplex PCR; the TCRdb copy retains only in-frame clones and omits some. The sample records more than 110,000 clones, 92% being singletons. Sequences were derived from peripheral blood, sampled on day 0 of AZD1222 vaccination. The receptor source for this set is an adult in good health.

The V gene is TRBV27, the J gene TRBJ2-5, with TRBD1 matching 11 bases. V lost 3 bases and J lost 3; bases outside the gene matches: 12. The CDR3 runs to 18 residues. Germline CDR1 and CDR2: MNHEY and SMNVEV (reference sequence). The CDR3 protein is CASSFPGGTGGHEETQYF. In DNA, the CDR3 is TGTGCCAGCAGTTTCCCCGGCGGGACAGGGGGTCACGAAGAGACCCAGTACTTC.

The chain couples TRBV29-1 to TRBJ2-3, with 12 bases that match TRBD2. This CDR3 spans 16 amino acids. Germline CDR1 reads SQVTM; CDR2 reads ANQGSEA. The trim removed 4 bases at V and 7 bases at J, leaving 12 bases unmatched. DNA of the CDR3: TGCAGCGTTGGCCCCGGGCTAGCGGGAGGGCCGCATACGCAGTATTTT. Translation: CSVGPGLAGGPHTQYF.

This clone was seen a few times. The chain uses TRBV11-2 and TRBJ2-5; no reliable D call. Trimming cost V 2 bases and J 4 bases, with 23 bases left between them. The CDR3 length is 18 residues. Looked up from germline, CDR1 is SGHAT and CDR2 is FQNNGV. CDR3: CASSLLSLRSVSAETQYF. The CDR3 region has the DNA TGTGCCAGCAGCTTACTTTCCCTACGGTCGGTATCAGCAGAGACCCAGTACTTC.

CDR3 bases: TGCGCCAGCAGCTTGAGTCCGGGGTATAGCAATCAGCCCCAGCATTTT. The encoded protein is CASSLSPGYSNQPQHF. V and J are TRBV5-1 and TRBJ1-5; D gene ambiguous. Per the germline V gene, CDR1 is SGHRS and CDR2 is YFSETQ. The V gene lost 1 base and the J gene lost 0 bases, with 11 bases spanning the gap. This CDR3 contains 16 residues.

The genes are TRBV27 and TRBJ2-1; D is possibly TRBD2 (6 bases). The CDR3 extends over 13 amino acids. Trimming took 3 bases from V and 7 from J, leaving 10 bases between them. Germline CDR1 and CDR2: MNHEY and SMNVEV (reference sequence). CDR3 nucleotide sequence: TGTGCCAGCAGTTTGGGGGACTTAAATGAGCAGTTCTTC. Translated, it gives CASSLGDLNEQFF.

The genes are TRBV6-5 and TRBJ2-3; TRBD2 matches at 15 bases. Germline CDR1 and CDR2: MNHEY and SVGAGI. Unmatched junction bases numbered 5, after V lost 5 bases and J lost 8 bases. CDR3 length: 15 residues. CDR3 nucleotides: TGTGCCAGCAGTACGGGACTAGCGGGAGGAAGTACGCAGTATTTT. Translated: CASSTGLAGGSTQYF.

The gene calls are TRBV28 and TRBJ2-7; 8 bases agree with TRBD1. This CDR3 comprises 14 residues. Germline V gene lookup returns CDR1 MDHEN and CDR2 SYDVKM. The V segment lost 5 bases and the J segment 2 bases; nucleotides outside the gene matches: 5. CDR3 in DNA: TGTGCCAGCAGTCTCGACAGGGGAACCTACGAGCAGTACTTC. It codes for CASSLDRGTYEQYF. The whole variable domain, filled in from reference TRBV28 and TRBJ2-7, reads DVKVTQSSRYLVKRTGEKVFLECVQDMDHENMFWYRQDPGLGLRLIYFSYDVKMKEKGDIPEGYSVSREKKERFSLILESASTNQTSMYLCASSLDRGTYEQYFGPGTRLTVT.

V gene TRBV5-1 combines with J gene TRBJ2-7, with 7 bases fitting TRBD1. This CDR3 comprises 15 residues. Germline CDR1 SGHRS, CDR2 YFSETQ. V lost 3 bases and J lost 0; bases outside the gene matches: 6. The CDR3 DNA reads TGCGCCAGCAGCTCCTTCGGGGACAGCTCCTACGAGCAGTACTTC. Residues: CASSSFGDSSYEQYF.

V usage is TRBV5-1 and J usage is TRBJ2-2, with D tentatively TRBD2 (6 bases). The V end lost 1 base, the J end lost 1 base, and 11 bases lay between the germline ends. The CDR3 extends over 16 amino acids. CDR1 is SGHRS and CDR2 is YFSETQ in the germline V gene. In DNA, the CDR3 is TGCGCCAGCAGCTTGAAGGGGACTGGGAACACCGGGGAGCTGTTTTTT. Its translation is CASSLKGTGNTGELFF.

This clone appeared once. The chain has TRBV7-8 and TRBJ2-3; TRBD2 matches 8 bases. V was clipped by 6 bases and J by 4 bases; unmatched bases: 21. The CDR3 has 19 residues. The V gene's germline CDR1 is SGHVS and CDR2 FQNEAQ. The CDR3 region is CASSPYRAGGHAPPDTQYF. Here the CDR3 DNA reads TGTGCCAGCAGTCCTTACCGGGCGGGAGGCCATGCCCCCCCAGATACGCAGTATTTT.

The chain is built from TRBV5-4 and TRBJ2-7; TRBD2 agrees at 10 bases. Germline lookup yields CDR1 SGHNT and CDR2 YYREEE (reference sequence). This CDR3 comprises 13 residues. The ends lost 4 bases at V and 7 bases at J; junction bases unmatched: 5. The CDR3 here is CASSPGLANEQYF. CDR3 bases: TGTGCCAGCAGCCCGGGACTAGCGAATGAGCAGTACTTC.